This T cell receptor (beta chain) is drawn from a study of CD8 T cells in Susac syndrome. An input of 0.5 to 1 ug of RNA was subjected to reverse transcription using random hexamers. Each CDR3 protein gets one entry after TCRdb re-called the immunoSEQ multiplex PCR reads with MiXCR. The table has over 100,000 distinct CDR3 sequences, 85% to 95% seen once; the top ten hold approximately 0.12%. Healthy donors constituted the controls, which were matched for age and sex. The germline V gene has CDR1 SGHRS and CDR2 YFSETQ. CDR3 length: 15 amino acids. V lost 4 bases, J lost 1 base, and 5 bases stayed unmatched.

V is TRBV5-1 and J is TRBJ1-5; 7 bases align to TRBD1. The sequenced sample was CD8+ T cells from PBMCs. The TCR comes from a human donor in good health. CDR3 in amino acids: CASSLGTESNQPQHF. CDR3 coding DNA: TGCGCCAGCAGCCTCGGGACAGAGAGCAATCAGCCCCAGCATTTT.